This T cell receptor (beta chain) was obtained from a study of cytomegalovirus exposure and HLA in healthy donors. In this sample, this clone turned up a few times. V was shortened by 5 bases and J by 7 bases, with 11 bases between the two germline ends. CDR1 is SGHVS and CDR2 is FNYEAQ in the germline V gene. This CDR3 spans 13 amino acids. The PCR was carried out with 60 Vbeta primers and 13 Jbeta primers. Measured with immunoSEQ multiplex PCR; TCRdb has only the in-frame clones, and not every one. The sample carries about 110,000 clones, 13% to 15% recorded once. The chain uses TRBV7-6 and TRBJ1-4, with a weak D call TRBD1 (5 bases). Sequencing was performed on PBMCs. This clonotype was sampled from a female donor in good health and CMV-seronegative. DNA of the CDR3: TGTGCCAGCAGCGGTAGGGGTAGTGAAAAACTGTTTTTT. Protein product: CASSGRGSEKLFF.